The TCR beta chain under discussion was sequenced for a study of cytomegalovirus exposure and HLA in healthy donors. The PCR contained 60 Vbeta and 13 Jbeta primers. Only in-frame clones appear in the TCRdb table, and some are missing; sequencing was by immunoSEQ multiplex PCR. Found here are 95,000 to 120,000 clones, 82% of them singletons; the top ten hold about 2.7%. This clone was seen only a few times. The sequence derives from a woman aged 18 to 35 in good health and CMV-seronegative. Input material: PBMCs.

The CDR3 DNA follows: TGTGCCAGCAGCTCACAGGGTAGGGAGAACACTGAAGCTTTCTTT. It is translated as CASSSQGRENTEAFF. The V and J genes are TRBV5-5 and TRBJ1-1; D may be TRBD1 (6 bases). From germline, CDR1 is SGHKS and CDR2 YYEKEE (reference sequence). CDR3 length: 15 residues. Trimming pared 3 bases from V and 1 base from J, leaving 13 bases between.